This T cell receptor beta chain originates from a study of shared clonotypes between healthy human individuals. Study-level information: Donors had three CD4 naive, three CD4 memory, two CD8 naive and one CD8 memory plate apiece.

V lost 2 bases and J lost 3, with 12 bases in between. Germline CDR1 and CDR2: SGHRS and YFSETQ. This CDR3 is built from 15 residues. Some clones are missing from TCRdb's copy, which holds only in-frame ones; the method was immunoSEQ multiplex PCR. This table has 600,000 to 800,000 clones, around 77% appearing once. Remarks on this clone: Its antigen is unidentified.

CD4+ cells were split into CD45RA+ naive and CD45RA-negative memory subsets. Study observations and caveats: When compared with the clonotypes that were shared by all four sorted-subset donors, the non-shared clonotypes turned out to have lower generation probabilities.

The source material was memory CD4+ T cells sorted from blood. As to subset: CD45RA-negative fraction. The origin of this receptor is a woman aged 30 to 39 in good health. The V gene is TRBV5-1, the J gene TRBJ1-5; no clear D gene. DNA for the CDR3: TGCGCCAGCAGCTTTGGTGGCCAGAACAATCAGCCCCAGCATTTT. Translation gives CASSFGGQNNQPQHF.